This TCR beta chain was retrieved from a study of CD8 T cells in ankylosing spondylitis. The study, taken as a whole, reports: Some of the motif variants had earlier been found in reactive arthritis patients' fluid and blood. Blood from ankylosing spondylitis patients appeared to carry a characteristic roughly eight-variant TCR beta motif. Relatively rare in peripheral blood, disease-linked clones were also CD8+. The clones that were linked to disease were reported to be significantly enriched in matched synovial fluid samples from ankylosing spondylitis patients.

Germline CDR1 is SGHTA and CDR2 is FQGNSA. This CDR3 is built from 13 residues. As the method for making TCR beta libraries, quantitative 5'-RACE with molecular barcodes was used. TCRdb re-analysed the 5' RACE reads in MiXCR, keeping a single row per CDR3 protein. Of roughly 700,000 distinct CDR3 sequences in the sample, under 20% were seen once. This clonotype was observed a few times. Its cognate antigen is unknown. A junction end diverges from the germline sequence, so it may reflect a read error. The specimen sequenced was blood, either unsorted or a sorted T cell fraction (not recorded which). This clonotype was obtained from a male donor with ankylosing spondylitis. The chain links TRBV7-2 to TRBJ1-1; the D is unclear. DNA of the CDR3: TGTGCCAGCCCAGACGGCGTGAACCCTGAAGCTTTCTTT. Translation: CASPDGVNPEAFF.